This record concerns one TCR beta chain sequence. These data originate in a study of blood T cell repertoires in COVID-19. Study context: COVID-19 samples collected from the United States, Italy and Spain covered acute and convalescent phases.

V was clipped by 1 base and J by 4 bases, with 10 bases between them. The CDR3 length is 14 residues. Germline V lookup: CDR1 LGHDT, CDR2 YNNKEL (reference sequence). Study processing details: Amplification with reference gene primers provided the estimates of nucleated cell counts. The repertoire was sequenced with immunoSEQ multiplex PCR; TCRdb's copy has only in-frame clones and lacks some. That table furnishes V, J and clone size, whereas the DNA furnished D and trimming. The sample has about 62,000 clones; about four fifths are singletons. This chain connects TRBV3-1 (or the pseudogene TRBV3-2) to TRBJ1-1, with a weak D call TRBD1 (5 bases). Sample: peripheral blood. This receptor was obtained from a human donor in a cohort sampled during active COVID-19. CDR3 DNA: TGTGCCAGCAGCCAAGTGGGGGGTCCCACTGAAGCTTTCTTT. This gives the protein CASSQVGGPTEAFF.